This T cell receptor (beta chain) was sequenced in a study of shared clonotypes between healthy human individuals. About the research overall: The cohort had a couple of women and a few men, ages 18 to 49. Each donor contributed plates that comprised three CD4 naive, three CD4 memory, two CD8 naive and one CD8 memory.

The study, taken as a whole, reports: Of the naive CD4 clonotypes, roughly 5% were shared across a few donors. Depth was large, yet rarefaction showed that sorted-subset sequencing was incomplete.

This clone was detected only once. Its cognate antigen is unknown. The germline V gene encodes CDR1 WSHSY and CDR2 SAAADI. The V segment lost 6 bases and the J segment 3 bases; nucleotides outside the gene matches: 9. CDR3 size: 15 residues. Only in-frame clones appear in the TCRdb table, and some are missing; sequencing was by immunoSEQ multiplex PCR. This repertoire shows about 1.1 million clones, around three quarters found once; its top ten account for more than 0.45%. The V gene is TRBV10-2, the J gene TRBJ2-7, with 9 bases aligning to TRBD1. This TCR was sampled from a man aged 18 to 30 in good health. Some clones in this sample may be carry-over from other donors' samples. The specimen sequenced was memory CD4+ T cells from PBMCs. This sample's subset: CD45RA-negative fraction. This CDR3 is CASRSGTGIRYEQYF. In nucleotides, the CDR3 is TGCGCCAGCAGGTCCGGGACAGGGATCCGCTACGAGCAGTACTTC.